Sequencing of this T cell receptor (beta chain) was carried out in a study of cytomegalovirus exposure and HLA in healthy donors. Study-level information: The 90 to 150 validation repertoires used the same platform as the roughly 700 first-cohort repertoires (as reported by a later analysis). Findings of the study overall: Most TCR sequences were uncommon, yet certain public TCRs appeared in many donors. In the 120 or so validation repertoires, under 95% of cluster scores exceeded 0, per a later analysis.

A note on this clone: Its antigen is not known.

This CDR3 contains 16 residues. The J segment lost 12 bases and the V segment lost 1 base, leaving 13 bases of the junction unmatched. CDR1 and CDR2 from the germline V gene are SGHVS and FQNEAQ. The validation cohort, a group of 120 subjects, included the donors and was separate from the roughly 620-subject first cohort. Sequencing used immunoSEQ multiplex PCR; TCRdb keeps in-frame clones, though not all of them. The table lists under 75,000 clones, 85% of them singletons. The sample was PBMCs. The chain uses TRBV7-8 and TRBJ2-1; the match to TRBD2 covers 9 bases. The receptor was isolated from a man between 25 and 39 years old in good health and CMV-seronegative. CDR3 nucleotides: TGTGCCAGCAGCTTAGAGATAGCGGGAGCTCTTATTGGGCAGTTCTTC. Protein sequence: CASSLEIAGALIGQFF.